The 16 T cell receptor beta chains presented below share a single source sample, sequenced in a study of T cells in Graves' hyperthyroidism and ophthalmopathy. Amplified TCR beta CDR3 regions derived from RNA transcripts. First-round RT-PCR with HTBI primers amplified the TCR CDR3 region. One entry per CDR3 protein, called by TCRdb with MiXCR from the multiplex PCR reads. The table includes 500,000 to 600,000 distinct CDR3 sequences, around 43% detected once. The specimen sequenced was peripheral blood or thyroid tissue (not recorded which). These receptors were collected from an adult woman with Graves' disease, either hyperthyroidism or ophthalmopathy (not recorded which).

V and J are TRBV10-3 and TRBJ1-2, with D hard to call. The CDR3 extends over 15 amino acids. V was clipped by 0 bases and J by 2 bases, with 10 bases between them. Germline V lookup: CDR1 ENHRY, CDR2 SYGVKD. The CDR3 nucleotides are TGTGCCATCAGTGAGTCGGGTGGAAACAACTATGGCTACACCTTC. It is translated as CAISESGGNNYGYTF.

CDR3 protein: CSATTDGTYEQYF. The DNA of the CDR3 is TGCAGTGCTACTACGGACGGAACCTACGAGCAGTACTTC. V and J are TRBV20-1 and TRBJ2-7; unclear D gene. This CDR3 spans 13 amino acids. Germline CDR1 reads DFQATT; CDR2 reads SNEGSKA (reference sequence). V dropped 4 bases and J dropped 2 bases, with 12 bases sitting between them.

This clonotype was picked up many times. This chain uses TRBV27 with TRBJ1-5, with 7 bases aligning to TRBD1. There are 13 residues in the CDR3. After removal of 8 bases from V and 6 bases from J, the junction contained 7 bases not matched to a gene. Germline assignment: CDR1 MNHEY and CDR2 SMNVEV (reference sequence). The DNA for the CDR3 is TGTGCCAGCGGAGACAGGGAGGGTCAGCCCCAGCATTTT. It codes for CASGDREGQPQHF.

The V gene is TRBV24-1, the J gene TRBJ2-7; 10 bases map to TRBD2. V trimming: 2 bases; J trimming: 5 bases; junction bases outside the gene matches: 2. The germline CDR1 and CDR2 sequences are KGHDR and SFDVKD. The CDR3 extends over 14 amino acids. CDR3 protein: CATSDSGTSDEQYF. CDR3 sequence (DNA): TGTGCCACCAGTGATTCCGGGACTAGCGACGAGCAGTACTTC.

The chain has TRBV5-5 and TRBJ1-1; D not certain. The CDR3 contains 13 residues. Germline V gene sequence: CDR1 SGHKS, CDR2 YYEKEE (reference sequence). The CDR3 reads CARKSGENTEAFF. The CDR3 DNA reads as TGTGCACGCAAATCCGGGGAGAACACTGAAGCTTTCTTT.

This clonotype was seen ten or more times. The genes are TRBV5-4 and TRBJ1-1; D call uncertain. Trimming left V 1 base short and J 4 bases short, with 11 bases between. Germline CDR1 reads SGHNT; CDR2 reads YYREEE (reference sequence). CDR3 size: 14 residues. In DNA form, the CDR3 reads TGTGCCAGCAGCTTGATTACCGACCGCACTGAAGCTTTCTTT. Its protein product is CASSLITDRTEAFF.

As concerns this clonotype: Relative to the germline gene, one junction end is altered; a read error may explain this. The chain joins TRBV15 to TRBJ2-5; no reliable D call. This CDR3 region has 12 residues. In germline, CDR1 is LNHNV, CDR2 YYDKDF (reference sequence). CDR3 region: CASSYYSETQYF. The CDR3 DNA reads TGTGCCAGCAGCTACTATTCGGAGACCCAGTACTTC.

This clonotype has a count of ten or more. The CDR3 here is CASSFRDGSPLHF. The CDR3 DNA sequence: TGTGCCAGCAGTTTCAGGGACGGGTCACCCCTCCACTTT. The chain couples TRBV12-3 or TRBV12-4 to TRBJ1-6; tentatively, D is TRBD1 (5 bases). V lost 3 bases, J lost 10 bases, and 10 bases lay in between. This CDR3 is 13 amino acids long.

Notes on this clonotype: One junction end disagrees with the germline gene, perhaps due to a read error. The CDR3 nucleotides read TGCGCCAGCAGCTTGGCCGGGGGAAACACCGGGGAGCTGTCTTTT. Translating gives CASSLAGGNTGELSF. The J gene is TRBJ2-2, the V gene TRBV7-2; possibly TRBD2 for D (6 bases). The germline CDR1 and CDR2 sequences are SGHTA and FQGNSA. There are 15 residues in the CDR3.

This clonotype showed up just once. The chain joins TRBV29-1 to TRBJ2-1; D perhaps matches TRBD1 (6 bases). The CDR3 has 12 amino acids. The germline CDR1 and CDR2 sequences are SQVTM and ANQGSEA. Trimming stripped 6 bases from V and 13 bases from J, with 19 bases between. The CDR3, as DNA: TGCAGCGTGGGACAACACAATGAGTGCCAGTTCTTC. It translates to CSVGQHNECQFF.

As to this clonotype: Since a much larger clone is just one base distant, this may be a read error. The gene calls are TRBV11-2 and TRBJ2-7, with TRBD1 matching over 8 bases. Germline CDR1 SGHAT, CDR2 FQNNGV. The CDR3 extends over 12 amino acids. The CDR3 loop is CASNAGGMEHYF. In DNA, the CDR3 is TGTGCCAGCAATGCAGGGGGCATGGAGCACTACTTC.

This clonotype showed up just once. A much more abundant neighbour one base away suggests this may be a read error. This chain joins TRBV6-6 and TRBJ1-5, with D possibly matching TRBD1 (5 bases). The CDR3 is made up of 15 amino acids. CDR1 is MNHNY and CDR2 is SVGAGI in the germline V gene (reference sequence). The V end was cut by 7 bases, the J end by 3 bases, with 16 bases between. The CDR3 sequence is CASTEQEAANQPQHF. The CDR3 region has the DNA TGTGCCAGCACCGAACAGGAGGCCGCCAATCAGCCCCAGCATTTT.

This clonotype was seen just once. This rearrangement joins TRBV9 to TRBJ1-1; D gene unclear. Germline CDR1 is SGDLS and CDR2 is YYNGEE. V gave up 0 bases and J gave up 7 bases, with 16 bases separating them. The CDR3 length is 15 residues. The CDR3 here is CASSVGLAGGHEAFF. The DNA of the CDR3 is TGTGCCAGCAGCGTAGGACTAGCGGGAGGGCATGAAGCTTTCTTT. The complete variable domain, with remaining parts taken from reference TRBV9 and TRBJ1-1, reads DSGVTQTPKHLITATGQRVTLRCSPRSGDLSVYWYQQSLDQGLQFLIQYYNGEERAKGNILERFSAQQFPDLHSELNLSSLELGDSALYFCASSVGLAGGHEAFFGQGTRLTVV.

This clonotype has ten or more counts. This chain links TRBV7-2 with TRBJ2-7, with D unclear. CDR3 length equals 11 residues. Trimming took off 5 bases at V and 4 bases at J, with 6 bases between the two ends. The germline V gene has CDR1 SGHTA and CDR2 FQGNSA. CDR3 loop: CASSLQYEQYF. For the CDR3, the DNA is TGTGCCAGCAGCCTCCAGTACGAGCAGTACTTC. The entire variable domain, with the rest obtained from reference TRBV7-2 and TRBJ2-7, is as follows: GAGVSQSPSNKVTEKGKDVELRCDPISGHTALYWYRQSLGQGLEFLIYFQGNSAPDKSGLPSDRFSAERTGGSVSTLTIQRTQQEDSAVYLCASSLQYEQYFGPGTRLTVT.

This clonotype was seen more than once but under ten times. V and J are TRBV2 and TRBJ1-5; D gene uncertain. The germline V gene encodes CDR1 SNHLY and CDR2 FYNNEI. This CDR3 is 15 amino acids long. V shed 2 bases and J shed 11 bases, with 19 bases lying between them. In DNA, the CDR3 is TGTGCCAGCAGTGAAAGCAACGGGAGTGGCAAGACCCAGCATTTT. This codes for CASSESNGSGKTQHF.

This clonotype came up many times. The V call is TRBV4-1, the J call TRBJ2-7, with 7 bases lining up with TRBD2. The CDR3 runs to 15 residues. V shed 2 bases, J shed 7 bases, and the junction held 11 bases outside the gene matches. Germline assignment: CDR1 MGHRA and CDR2 YSYEKL. The CDR3 reads CASSQPAGTTSEQYF. The CDR3 nucleotides are TGCGCCAGCAGCCAACCGGCCGGGACTACCTCGGAGCAGTACTTC.